The 21 T cell receptor beta chains reported below all come from one sample, sequenced in a study of neurological immune-mediated disorders. TCRdb reprocessed the 5' RACE reads via MiXCR and lists one record per CDR3 protein. The data contain under 80,000 distinct CDR3 sequences, approximately 10% of them singletons. Sequenced input: PBMCs. The receptors come from a man in his fifties or sixties in good health.

This clonotype has ten or more counts. This chain uses TRBV5-1 with TRBJ1-2, with D perhaps TRBD1 (6 bases). V gave up 4 bases and J gave up 4 bases, with 17 bases separating them. CDR3 size: 15 residues. CDR1 and CDR2 from the germline V gene are SGHRS and YFSETQ. DNA of the CDR3: TGCGCCAGCAGCCCTGGTGAAGGGACATCCTATGGCTACACCTTC. This encodes CASSPGEGTSYGYTF.

This clonotype has at least ten counts. The rearrangement joins TRBV7-9 to TRBJ1-6; 11 bases agree with TRBD1. Per germline, CDR1 SEHNR and CDR2 FQNEAQ (reference sequence). This CDR3 is 16 amino acids long. The trim removed 5 bases at V and 8 bases at J, leaving 8 bases unmatched. CDR3 in amino acids: CASSAQGGQGDSPLHF. CDR3 sequence (DNA): TGTGCCAGCAGCGCACAGGGGGGACAGGGGGATTCACCCCTCCACTTT.

This clonotype has a count of ten or more. The chain has TRBV27 and TRBJ1-1, with D hard to call. CDR3 size: 16 residues. The ends were cut back, 2 bases at V and 4 bases at J, with 17 bases in the middle. CDR1 and CDR2 (germline): MNHEY, SMNVEV (reference sequence). The CDR3 region has the DNA TGTGCCAGCAGTTTACGACCCCGGCAAGCTAGCACTGAAGCTTTCTTT. It specifies CASSLRPRQASTEAFF.

This clonotype was detected many times. V usage is TRBV3-1 and J usage is TRBJ2-5; possibly TRBD1 for D (6 bases). V gave up 7 bases and J gave up 0 bases, with 12 bases separating them. The germline CDR1 and CDR2 sequences are LGHDT and YNNKEL (reference sequence). The CDR3 covers 14 residues. The CDR3 coding sequence is TGTGCCAGCATTATTACAGGGAACCAAGAGACCCAGTACTTC. It translates to CASIITGNQETQYF.

In its sample, this clonotype was seen many times. CDR3 sequence reads: CASSFTGGAEGYTF. DNA for the CDR3: TGCGCCAGCAGCTTTACAGGGGGCGCGGAGGGCTACACCTTC. This chain links TRBV5-1 with TRBJ1-2; 9 bases are shared with TRBD1. CDR1 is SGHRS, CDR2 YFSETQ, per germline. This CDR3 comprises 14 residues. J gave up 8 bases and V 2 bases, and 7 bases lay outside the gene matches. Looking up the rest from reference TRBV5-1 and TRBJ1-2 gives the full variable domain: KAGVTQTPRYLIKTRGQQVTLSCSPISGHRSVSWYQQTPGQGLQFLFEYFSETQRNKGNFPGRFSGRQFSNSRSEMNVSTLELGDSALYLCASSFTGGAEGYTFGSGTRLTVV.

V usage is TRBV5-1 and J usage is TRBJ2-7; D not resolved. The closer fit of TRBJ2-5 to the DNA end suggests the J call may be wrong. Germline lookup yields CDR1 SGHRS and CDR2 YFSETQ. There are 14 residues in the CDR3. The CDR3 loop is CASSLAILQETQYF. Here the CDR3 DNA reads TGCGCCAGCAGCTTGGCAATCCTCCAAGAGACCCAGTACTTC.

Many counts were recorded for this clonotype. The chain combines TRBV5-1 with TRBJ2-3; D may be TRBD2 (5 bases). CDR3 length equals 14 residues. From germline, CDR1 is SGHRS and CDR2 YFSETQ. Trimming took 0 bases from V and 2 from J, leaving 7 bases between them. CDR3 nucleotides: TGCGCCAGCAGCTTGGGACTACTCACAGATACGCAGTATTTT. Protein: CASSLGLLTDTQYF.

This clonotype was seen at least ten times. V and J are TRBV10-3 and TRBJ2-7, with D unclear. The V and J ends lost 0 bases and 3 bases respectively, with 12 bases between them. Per the germline V gene, CDR1 is ENHRY and CDR2 is SYGVKD. The CDR3 contains 15 residues. CDR3 protein: CAISESSETNYEQYF. The CDR3 DNA follows: TGTGCCATCAGTGAGTCGAGTGAGACCAACTACGAGCAGTACTTC.

This clonotype has ten or more counts. The rearrangement links TRBV12-3 or TRBV12-4 to TRBJ1-2; D ambiguous. This CDR3 contains 15 residues. V lost 5 bases and J lost 0, with 13 bases in between. The DNA for the CDR3 is TGTGCCAGCAGTATGCGGCGGACGACTAACTATGGCTACACCTTC. Its translation: CASSMRRTTNYGYTF.

This clonotype has at least ten counts. The chain couples TRBV6-2 or TRBV6-3 to TRBJ2-7; 8 nucleotides align to TRBD1. The CDR3 totals 14 residues. The V and J ends lost 4 bases and 0 bases, in that order; junction bases with no gene match: 2. Germline CDR1 reads MNHEY; CDR2 reads SVGEGT. CDR3 nucleotides: TGTGCCAGCAGTTGGACAGGGAGCTCCTACGAGCAGTACTTC. Protein sequence: CASSWTGSSYEQYF.

To note about this clonotype: A much more abundant neighbour one base away suggests this may be a read error. The rearrangement joins TRBV3-1 to TRBJ1-2; no definite D call. The CDR3 contains 13 residues. From germline, CDR1 is LGHDT and CDR2 YNNKEL (reference sequence). The CDR3 coding sequence is TGTGCCAGCGGCCAAGATCGATCCTATGGCTACACCTTC. This gives the protein CASGQDRSYGYTF.

This clonotype came up many times. V usage is TRBV5-1 and J usage is TRBJ2-5; 7 nucleotides match TRBD2. The CDR3 sequence is 14 residues long. Germline CDR1 SGHRS, CDR2 YFSETQ. Losses at the gene ends were 0 bases for V and 2 bases for J; bases not matched to a gene: 1. The CDR3 spells CASSLVGGQETQYF. The CDR3 nucleotides read TGCGCCAGCAGCTTGGTCGGGGGGCAAGAGACCCAGTACTTC. Looking up the rest from reference TRBV5-1 and TRBJ2-5 gives the full variable domain: KAGVTQTPRYLIKTRGQQVTLSCSPISGHRSVSWYQQTPGQGLQFLFEYFSETQRNKGNFPGRFSGRQFSNSRSEMNVSTLELGDSALYLCASSLVGGQETQYFGPGTRLLVL.

This clonotype was counted at least ten times. V usage is TRBV2 and J usage is TRBJ2-7; 7 bases are shared with TRBD1. The CDR3 is made up of 14 amino acids. The junction had 5 bases not matched to a gene; V was cut back by 4 bases and J by 2 bases. Germline assignment: CDR1 SNHLY and CDR2 FYNNEI. The CDR3 DNA sequence: TGTGCCAGCAGTGCGGACAGGAGCGCCTACGAGCAGTACTTC. It codes for CASSADRSAYEQYF.

The table lists this clonotype with a few counts. V and J are TRBV5-1 and TRBJ1-6; D is possibly TRBD1 (6 bases). The germline V gene encodes CDR1 SGHRS and CDR2 YFSETQ. The CDR3 length is 14 residues. Between the trimmed V and J ends, which lost 0 bases and 9 bases, there was a span of 10 bases. The CDR3 nucleotides are TGCGCCAGCAGCTTGGAAGGGGGGAGTTCACCCCTCCACTTT. Translating it yields CASSLEGGSSPLHF.

At least ten counts were recorded for this clonotype. The chain combines TRBV12-3 or TRBV12-4 with TRBJ1-5, with D hard to call. V gave up 6 bases and J gave up 2 bases, with 20 bases separating them. CDR3 length equals 17 residues. This chain's CDR3 is CASSQGGGMVGNQPQHF. The CDR3 nucleotides read TGTGCCAGCAGCCAAGGAGGCGGGATGGTTGGCAATCAGCCCCAGCATTTT.

This clonotype has ten or more counts. The rearrangement joins TRBV27 to TRBJ2-5; D possibly uses TRBD1 or TRBD2 (5 bases each). The ends were cut back, 3 bases at V and 5 bases at J, with 13 bases in the middle. The CDR3 contains 14 residues. The V gene's germline CDR1 is MNHEY and CDR2 SMNVEV (reference sequence). The CDR3 DNA is TGTGCCAGCAGTTTTGTCGGGGCAGGGGAGACCCAGTACTTC. It codes for CASSFVGAGETQYF.

This clonotype was seen ten or more times. The rearrangement joins TRBV18 to TRBJ2-1; D gene unclear. The length of the CDR3 is 14 residues. The germline V gene encodes CDR1 KGHSH and CDR2 LQKENI. V shed 2 bases and J shed 2 bases, with 7 bases lying between them. CDR3 region: CASSPDNAYNEQFF. The CDR3 bases are TGTGCCAGCTCACCAGACAATGCCTACAATGAGCAGTTCTTC. The full variable domain, with the rest looked up from reference TRBV18 and TRBJ2-1, is NAGVMQNPRHLVRRRGQEARLRCSPMKGHSHVYWYRQLPEEGLKFMVYLQKENIIDESGMPKERFSAEFPKEGPSILRIQQVVRGDSAAYFCASSPDNAYNEQFFGPGTRLTVL.

This clonotype was detected only a few times. The chain employs TRBV7-2 and TRBJ1-1; TRBD1 is a possible D gene (5 bases). V lost 1 base to trimming and J lost 4 bases, with 13 bases between them. The CDR3 sequence is 15 residues long. Germline loops: CDR1 SGHTA, CDR2 FQGNSA. For the CDR3, the DNA is TGTGCCAGCAGCTTAGAGGCAGGGAATAGCACTGAAGCTTTCTTT. Its translation: CASSLEAGNSTEAFF. The complete variable domain, with remaining parts taken from reference TRBV7-2 and TRBJ1-1, reads GAGVSQSPSNKVTEKGKDVELRCDPISGHTALYWYRQSLGQGLEFLIYFQGNSAPDKSGLPSDRFSAERTGGSVSTLTIQRTQQEDSAVYLCASSLEAGNSTEAFFGQGTRLTVV.

This clonotype was seen repeatedly, ten times or more. The CDR3 reads CSASTGGGFTDTQYF. The CDR3 DNA is TGCAGTGCTAGTACTGGGGGTGGATTCACAGATACGCAGTATTTT. V usage is TRBV20-1 and J usage is TRBJ2-3; either TRBD1 or TRBD2 may supply D (5 bases each). V was shortened by 3 bases and J by 2 bases, with 15 bases between the two germline ends. Per the germline V gene, CDR1 is DFQATT and CDR2 is SNEGSKA (reference sequence). The CDR3 sequence is 15 residues long.

This clonotype was counted ten times or more. The chain employs TRBV5-6 and TRBJ2-4; no clear D gene. V was trimmed by 0 bases and J by 5 bases, leaving 0 bases between them. The CDR3 has 11 residues. Germline assignment: CDR1 SGHDT and CDR2 YYEEEE. CDR3 region: CASSLENIQYF. The DNA for the CDR3 is TGTGCCAGCAGCTTGGAAAACATTCAGTACTTC.

The sample holds a few counts of this clonotype. This sequence joins TRBV7-8 and TRBJ2-5; 9 bases are a match to TRBD2. Per germline, CDR1 SGHVS and CDR2 FQNEAQ. The CDR3 length is 16 residues. The junction had 10 bases not matched to a gene; V was cut back by 3 bases and J by 5 bases. The CDR3 DNA reads TGTGCCAGCAGCTTGCCTAGCGGGGTTGGGGGGGAGACCCAGTACTTC. Translating it yields CASSLPSGVGGETQYF.